These 17 T cell receptor beta chains were sequenced from one sample in a study of cytomegalovirus exposure and HLA in healthy donors. The PCR ran on 60 Vbeta and 13 Jbeta primers. Data came from immunoSEQ multiplex PCR; TCRdb stores just in-frame clones and leaves some out. The table has 100,000 or so clones, 70% to 90% seen once. Source material: PBMCs. These receptors were taken from a man between 40 and 49 years old in good health and CMV-seronegative.

This clone was recorded a few times. The CDR3 sequence is CASRGGGDSNEQFF. The CDR3 region has the DNA TGTGCCAGCAGAGGAGGGGGCGATTCCAATGAGCAGTTCTTC. The V and J genes are TRBV6-4 and TRBJ2-1; D perhaps matches TRBD1 (7 bases). The CDR3 has 14 amino acids. Germline loops: CDR1 MRHNA, CDR2 SNTAGT. Trimming removed 6 bases from V and 6 bases from J, with 15 bases in between.

As concerns this clone: An end of the junction does not agree with germline; a read error may underlie this. The rearrangement uses TRBV2 and TRBJ2-5, with 7 positions matching TRBD2. The CDR3 sequence is 11 residues long. Germline V gene data show CDR1 as SNHLY and CDR2 as FYNNEI. The CDR3 sequence: CGGKYQETQYF. CDR3 in DNA: TGCGGGGGGAAGTACCAAGAGACCCAGTACTTC.

The chain employs TRBV7-9 and TRBJ2-3, with 7 bases lining up with TRBD1. This CDR3 comprises 15 residues. CDR1 SEHNR and CDR2 FQNEAQ come from the germline V gene (reference sequence). V trimming: 1 base; J trimming: 2 bases; junction bases outside the gene matches: 3. CDR3 loop: CASSLGTGITDTQYF. The DNA of the CDR3 is TGTGCCAGCAGCTTAGGGACAGGCATCACAGATACGCAGTATTTT. The variable domain in full, completed from reference TRBV7-9 and TRBJ2-3, reads DTGVSQNPRHKITKRGQNVTFRCDPISEHNRLYWYRQTLGQGPEFLTYFQNEAQLEKSRLLSDRFSAERPKGSFSTLEIQRTEQGDSAMYLCASSLGTGITDTQYFGPGTRLTVL.

The V gene is TRBV13, the J gene TRBJ2-3, with D unclear. The germline V gene has CDR1 PRHDT and CDR2 FYEKMQ (reference sequence). Trimming pared 0 bases from V and 2 bases from J, leaving 15 bases between. This CDR3 region has 17 residues. For the CDR3, the DNA is TGTGCCAGCAGCTTAGGTGGTGGCCACGGGTCCACAGATACGCAGTATTTT. Translated: CASSLGGGHGSTDTQYF.

This chain uses TRBV10-2 with TRBJ2-1; unclear D gene. V was shortened by 3 bases and J by 3 bases, with 12 bases between the two germline ends. CDR1 and CDR2 (germline): WSHSY, SAAADI. The CDR3 spans 15 residues. CDR3 in DNA: TGCGCCAGCAGTGACCAGGCGACCGACTACAATGAGCAGTTCTTC. As protein: CASSDQATDYNEQFF.

This sequence joins TRBV4-3 and TRBJ2-7, with D maybe TRBD1 (6 bases). The CDR3 extends over 15 amino acids. V was shortened by 0 bases and J by 6 bases, with 15 bases between the two germline ends. Germline V gives CDR1 LGHNA, CDR2 YSLEER. The CDR3 sequence: CASSQDQTGSIEQYF. The CDR3 DNA reads as TGCGCCAGCAGCCAAGATCAGACAGGCTCGATCGAGCAGTACTTC.

The chain couples TRBV6-1 to TRBJ1-6; a weak D match, TRBD1 (6 bases). This CDR3 region has 15 residues. V was shortened by 6 bases and J by 5 bases, with 14 bases between the two germline ends. Germline V gene data show CDR1 as MNHNS and CDR2 as SASEGT. The CDR3 region has the DNA TGTGCCAGCAGCGGTCAAGGACAGCATAATTCACCCCTCCACTTT. Protein product: CASSGQGQHNSPLHF.

For the CDR3, the DNA is TGTGCCAGTAGTATAGGTAGTAGGACTAGCGGGGAGCAGTTCTTC. Translated, it gives CASSIGSRTSGEQFF. The chain couples TRBV19 to TRBJ2-1; 11 nucleotides line up with TRBD2. The CDR3 length is 15 residues. Germline V lookup: CDR1 LNHDA, CDR2 SQIVND (reference sequence). J lost 10 bases, V lost 1 base, and 6 bases had no gene match.

The V gene is TRBV7-9, the J gene TRBJ2-1; TRBD1 matches 7 bases. CDR3 length: 14 amino acids. The junction had 7 bases not matched to a gene; V was cut back by 5 bases and J by 6 bases. Germline V gene lookup returns CDR1 SEHNR and CDR2 FQNEAQ (reference sequence). CDR3 DNA sequence: TGTGCCAGCAGCCCCACGACAGGGAGCAATGAGCAGTTCTTC. Translated, it gives CASSPTTGSNEQFF.

This rearrangement joins TRBV19 to TRBJ1-5; 11 positions match TRBD1. This CDR3 region has 17 residues. V gave up 5 bases and J gave up 7 bases; unmatched junction bases: 13. CDR1 is LNHDA, CDR2 SQIVND, per germline (reference sequence). In DNA, the CDR3 is TGTGCCAGTAGTCTCCCCCGCCTAGGACAGGGGGCCCAGCCCCAGCATTTT. Translation: CASSLPRLGQGAQPQHF. Full variable domain (missing parts from reference TRBV19 and TRBJ1-5): DGGITQSPKYLFRKEGQNVTLSCEQNLNHDAMYWYRQDPGQGLRLIYYSQIVNDFQKGDIAEGYSVSREKKESFPLTVTSAQKNPTAFYLCASSLPRLGQGAQPQHFGDGTRLSIL.

The V call is TRBV7-9, the J call TRBJ1-4; no definite D call. Germline CDR1 is SEHNR and CDR2 is FQNEAQ (reference sequence). The CDR3 loop spans 14 amino acids. The ends were cut back, 5 bases at V and 4 bases at J, with 11 bases in the middle. CDR3 in DNA: TGTGCCAGCAGCCCGCGGGCCCTTAATGAAAAACTGTTTTTT. Translating gives CASSPRALNEKLFF.

This clone was seen once. The chain combines TRBV4-1 with TRBJ1-1, with D hard to call. This CDR3 has 14 amino acids. Germline loops: CDR1 MGHRA, CDR2 YSYEKL. The ends were cut back, 4 bases at V and 4 bases at J, with 13 bases in the middle. CDR3 coding DNA: TGCGCCAGCAGCCCAGGCCGAGGGAGCACTGAAGCTTTCTTT. Protein product: CASSPGRGSTEAFF.

The chain links TRBV9 to TRBJ2-4; 7 positions match TRBD1. The CDR3 runs 15 residues. Germline assignment: CDR1 SGDLS and CDR2 YYNGEE. J lost 7 bases, V lost 3 bases, and 10 bases had no gene match. CDR3 coding DNA: TGTGCCAGCAGCGAACGAACAGGGGCGAAGAACATTCAGTACTTC. Protein sequence: CASSERTGAKNIQYF.

V is TRBV18 and J is TRBJ2-7; TRBD1 is a possible D gene (5 bases). Between the trimmed V and J ends, which lost 6 bases and 0 bases, there was a span of 15 bases. The germline gives CDR1 KGHSH, CDR2 LQKENI. The CDR3 is 15 amino acids. This chain's CDR3 is CASSPTASYSYEQYF. Written as DNA, the CDR3 is TGTGCCAGCTCCCCGACAGCATCCTACTCCTACGAGCAGTACTTC.

The V call is TRBV19, the J call TRBJ2-7, with D possibly being TRBD2 (5 bases). This CDR3 is built from 15 residues. The ends were cut back, 6 bases at V and 5 bases at J, with 20 bases in the middle. CDR1 LNHDA and CDR2 SQIVND come from the germline V gene (reference sequence). CDR3: CASSRQAESGHEQYF. The DNA for the CDR3 is TGTGCCAGTAGCAGGCAAGCGGAGAGTGGACACGAGCAGTACTTC.

The gene calls are TRBV10-3 and TRBJ2-7; D possibly corresponds to TRBD2 (6 bases). The CDR3 spans 13 residues. CDR1 and CDR2 (germline): ENHRY, SYGVKD. V was shortened by 6 bases and J by 3 bases, with 12 bases between the two germline ends. CDR3 in DNA: TGTGCCATCAGCTCCGGGACTTACTACGAGCAGTACTTC. Translation gives CAISSGTYYEQYF.

The chain uses TRBV7-2 and TRBJ2-7, with D perhaps matching TRBD2 (6 bases). V shed 3 bases and J shed 1 base, with 16 bases lying between them. CDR1 SGHTA and CDR2 FQGNSA come from the germline V gene. The CDR3 extends over 16 amino acids. The CDR3 coding sequence is TGTGCCAGCAGCTTTTCCGGGACGGGGGTTTCCTACGAGCAGTACTTC. This gives the protein CASSFSGTGVSYEQYF.